Reported below is one T cell receptor beta chain. Method: immunoSEQ multiplex PCR; TCRdb's copy keeps in-frame clones and lacks some. The data hold roughly 120,000 clones, with more than 70% observed a single time. The data derive from a study of control samples from healthy donors and cancer patients. V was clipped by 1 base and J by 6 bases, with 14 bases between them. The CDR3 runs 15 residues. Per germline, CDR1 SGHTS and CDR2 YDEGEE. The sequencing sample was made of blood. The TCR originated in a man in his fifties in good health. The genes are TRBV5-8 and TRBJ2-1; maybe TRBD2 (7 bases). CDR3 loop: CASSLYRGAINEQFF. The CDR3 DNA follows: TGTGCCAGCAGCTTGTATCGGGGGGCCATCAATGAGCAGTTCTTC.